A single T cell receptor (beta chain) is shown here with its context. Its cognate antigen is unknown. The data belong to a study of CD8+ T cells in alopecia areata. About the research overall: Oral tofacitinib, 5 to 10 mg twice daily, was given in an open-label trial. The authors scored treated patients' severity by affected scalp percentage. A 6-month off-drug phase came after tofacitinib, which had lasted 6 to 18 months. Study-wide results and limits: Relative to normal scalp, lesional scalp, especially alopecia totalis/universalis, showed higher clonality.

Treatment specified: oral pan-JAK inhibitor, 5-10 mg twice daily. Individuals with alopecia areata gave both lesional scalp punch biopsies and peripheral blood for collection. Germline V gene lookup returns CDR1 SGHNT and CDR2 YYREEE (reference sequence). V was clipped by 0 bases and J by 4 bases, with 8 bases between them. The CDR3 contains 14 residues. cDNA reverse transcribed from extracted RNA served as the sequencing template. TCRdb's copy holds only in-frame clones and misses some; the assay was immunoSEQ multiplex PCR. The repertoire consists of about 13,000 clones, with around 63% occurring once and the leading ten covering 6% to 7.5%.

The sequence came from a human donor with alopecia areata. Sequenced here: skin, sampled at week 4, from a patient treated with tofacitinib. This sequence joins TRBV5-4 and TRBJ2-1; D remains ambiguous. CDR3 DNA: TGTGCCAGCAGCTTGGGGGCCCGATACAATGAGCAGTTCTTC. It encodes CASSLGARYNEQFF.